This T cell receptor (beta chain) was recorded in a study of blood T cells in healthy people across ages. General study results and limits: Estimates drawn from one million T cells were deemed to understate diversity. It was the long-lived donors that had more naive CD4+ cells and higher diversity than aged donors.

Remarks on this clonotype: What it binds is unknown.

Per sample, at least 5 micrograms of total RNA were extracted. With a J-beta primer mix and a sample-barcoded 5' primer, a second PCR ran about 7 to 12 cycles. TCRdb processed the 5' RACE reads anew with MiXCR; each CDR3 protein has one entry. Of approximately 900,000 distinct CDR3 sequences in the sample, about 29% were seen once. With 0 bases clipped from V and 9 bases from J, the junction kept 14 bases outside the gene matches. The CDR3 has 15 residues. From germline, CDR1 is DFQATT and CDR2 SNEGSKA (reference sequence). The same data also contributed to another study, on T cells of mothers and their children.

This receptor was identified in a middle-aged woman in good health. This chain joins TRBV20-1 and TRBJ2-7, with 7 positions matching TRBD1. Source material: blood. The chain's CDR3 is CSARDRRRGIWGQYF. The CDR3 nucleotides are TGCAGTGCTAGAGATCGACGCAGGGGGATCTGGGGGCAGTACTTC.